The next 12 T cell receptor beta chains were all read from a single sample in a study of cytomegalovirus exposure and HLA in healthy donors (dated by TCRdb to 2017 to 2019). Library preparation employed the immunoSEQ multiplex PCR assay. A mixture of 60 forward primers for TCR Vbeta segments and 13 reverse primers for TCR Jbeta segments was used in the multiplex PCR. TCRdb mirrors the immuneACCESS table, restricted to in-frame sequences. Some clones are absent from its copies; in checked studies, under half trace to an unresolved V gene, and the reason for the others is unknown. In all, the sample holds approximately 93,000 clones, and roughly four fifths of those were seen once. The top ten hold about 3.8% of the sample. The specimen was PBMCs. The source of these receptors is a man in his forties or fifties in good health and CMV-seronegative.

This clone has just one count. The rearrangement uses TRBV7-2 and TRBJ1-5, with D uncertain. The germline V gene encodes CDR1 SGHTA and CDR2 FQGNSA. Trimming stripped 3 bases from V and 4 bases from J, with 7 bases between. The CDR3 sequence is 13 residues long. The CDR3: CASSLERNQPQHF. Written as DNA, the CDR3 is TGTGCCAGCAGCTTGGAGAGGAATCAGCCCCAGCATTTT.

The genes are TRBV27 and TRBJ1-2; D is perhaps TRBD1 (5 bases). V was pared by 3 bases and J by 4 bases, with 12 bases between. Germline CDR1 reads MNHEY; CDR2 reads SMNVEV (reference sequence). The CDR3 runs to 14 residues. CDR3 region: CASSFARDSYGYTF. The CDR3 DNA reads TGTGCCAGCAGTTTCGCCAGGGACTCCTATGGCTACACCTTC.

The chain is built from TRBV15 and TRBJ2-4, with D perhaps matching TRBD1 (5 bases). This CDR3 is built from 15 residues. The germline V gene encodes CDR1 LNHNV and CDR2 YYDKDF (reference sequence). Trimming pared 5 bases from V and 0 bases from J, leaving 11 bases between. The CDR3 nucleotides read TGTGCCACCAGCTCCGACAGATTAGCCAAAAACATTCAGTACTTC. Protein product: CATSSDRLAKNIQYF.

The chain links TRBV7-2 to TRBJ1-2; TRBD1 is a possible D gene (5 bases). From germline, CDR1 is SGHTA and CDR2 FQGNSA. V lost 0 bases and J 1 base, leaving 6 bases between the germline ends. This CDR3 region has 14 residues. The CDR3 loop is CASSLARDNYGYTF. The CDR3 DNA reads as TGTGCCAGCAGCTTAGCCAGGGATAACTATGGCTACACCTTC.

This clone has only one observation. J is TRBJ2-1 and V is TRBV6-1; tentative D call: TRBD1 (6 bases). The CDR3 consists of 13 residues. Trimming took 4 bases from V and 6 from J, leaving 10 bases between them. Germline lookup yields CDR1 MNHNS and CDR2 SASEGT. The DNA for the CDR3 is TGTGCCAGCAGTGGGCACAGGGTCAATGAGCAGTTCTTC. Amino acids: CASSGHRVNEQFF.

V and J are TRBV7-2 and TRBJ2-2, with a tentative D call TRBD1 (8 bases). Germline V CDR1 and CDR2: SGHTA, FQGNSA. This CDR3 contains 15 residues. V was clipped by 5 bases and J by 6 bases, with 16 bases between them. In DNA form, the CDR3 reads TGTGCCAGCAGCATCCGGACAGGGAGGGCCGGGGAGCTGTTTTTT. Encoded protein: CASSIRTGRAGELFF.

V is TRBV7-6 and J is TRBJ2-1, with 10 bases lining up with TRBD2. The CDR3 contains 19 residues. V gave up 2 bases and J gave up 1 base; unmatched junction bases: 11. CDR1 SGHVS and CDR2 FNYEAQ come from the germline V gene. The CDR3 DNA reads as TGTGCCAGCAGCTTATTAGCGGGAGGCCTGACAGAATCCTACAATGAGCAGTTCTTC. Translated, it gives CASSLLAGGLTESYNEQFF. Combining the CDR3 with reference TRBV7-6 and TRBJ2-1 gives the whole variable domain GAGVSQSPRYKVTKRGQDVALRCDPISGHVSLYWYRQALGQGPEFLTYFNYEAQQDKSGLPNDRFSAERPEGSISTLTIQRTEQRDSAMYRCASSLLAGGLTESYNEQFFGPGTRLTVL.

The gene calls are TRBV5-1 and TRBJ1-1; maybe TRBD1 (6 bases). This CDR3 is built from 14 residues. Germline values: CDR1 SGHRS, CDR2 YFSETQ. V lost 4 bases, J lost 6 bases, and 16 bases lay in between. This CDR3 reads CASSRTGIRAEAFF. The CDR3, as DNA: TGCGCCAGCAGCCGTACAGGGATTAGGGCTGAAGCTTTCTTT. Together with reference TRBV5-1 and TRBJ1-1, the CDR3 gives the full variable domain: KAGVTQTPRYLIKTRGQQVTLSCSPISGHRSVSWYQQTPGQGLQFLFEYFSETQRNKGNFPGRFSGRQFSNSRSEMNVSTLELGDSALYLCASSRTGIRAEAFFGQGTRLTVV.

This clone was seen more than once but under ten times. The chain has TRBV25-1 and TRBJ1-2; 9 bases are a match to TRBD1. The V gene end was trimmed by 5 bases and the J gene end by 1 base; junction bases not matched to a gene: 5. The CDR3 is 15 amino acids. The germline V gene encodes CDR1 MGHDK and CDR2 SYGVNS. The CDR3 sequence: CASSSPGQGNYGYTF. CDR3 nucleotide sequence: TGTGCCAGCAGTAGCCCGGGACAGGGTAACTATGGCTACACCTTC.

In nucleotides, the CDR3 is TGTGCCAGCAGCCTCGACAGTCTCTCTGGAAACACCATATATTTT. It is translated as CASSLDSLSGNTIYF. The chain has TRBV7-2 and TRBJ1-3, with D possibly being TRBD1 (5 bases). Per the germline V gene, CDR1 is SGHTA and CDR2 is FQGNSA. The CDR3 length is 15 residues. V lost 5 bases and J 0 bases, leaving 11 bases between the germline ends.

The chain uses TRBV28 and TRBJ2-7, with 7 nucleotides matching TRBD2. V was clipped by 6 bases and J by 0 bases; unmatched bases: 5. From germline, CDR1 is MDHEN and CDR2 SYDVKM. This CDR3 is built from 14 residues. The DNA of the CDR3 is TGTGCCAGCAGCGAGCGGGGACTCTCCTACGAGCAGTACTTC. Its protein is CASSERGLSYEQYF. The complete variable domain, with remaining parts taken from reference TRBV28 and TRBJ2-7, reads DVKVTQSSRYLVKRTGEKVFLECVQDMDHENMFWYRQDPGLGLRLIYFSYDVKMKEKGDIPEGYSVSREKKERFSLILESASTNQTSMYLCASSERGLSYEQYFGPGTRLTVT.

The CDR3 DNA follows: TGTGCCAGCAGGACAGGCCAAGGGGCTGAAGCTTTCTTT. It encodes CASRTGQGAEAFF. The J gene is TRBJ1-1, the V gene TRBV28; perhaps TRBD1 as D (6 bases). Per germline, CDR1 MDHEN and CDR2 SYDVKM. V was shortened by 6 bases and J by 6 bases, with 14 bases between the two germline ends. This CDR3 is built from 13 residues.